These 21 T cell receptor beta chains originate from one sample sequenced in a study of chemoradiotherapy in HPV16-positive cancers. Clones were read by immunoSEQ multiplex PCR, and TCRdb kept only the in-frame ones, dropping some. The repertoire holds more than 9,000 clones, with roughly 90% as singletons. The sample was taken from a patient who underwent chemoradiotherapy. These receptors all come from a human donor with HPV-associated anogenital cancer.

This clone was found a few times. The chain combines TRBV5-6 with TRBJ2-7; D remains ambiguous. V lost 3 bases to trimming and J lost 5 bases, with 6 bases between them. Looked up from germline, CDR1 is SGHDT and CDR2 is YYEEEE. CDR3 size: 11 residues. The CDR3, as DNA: TGTGCCAGCAGCTGGAACGACGAGCAGTACTTC. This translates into CASSWNDEQYF.

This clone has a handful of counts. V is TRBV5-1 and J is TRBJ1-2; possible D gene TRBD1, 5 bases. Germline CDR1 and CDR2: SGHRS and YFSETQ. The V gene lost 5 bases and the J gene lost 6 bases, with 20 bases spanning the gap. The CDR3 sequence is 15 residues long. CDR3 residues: CASRINSRGFDGYTF. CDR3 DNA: TGCGCCAGCAGGATCAATTCGCGGGGGTTTGATGGCTACACCTTC.

This CDR3 reads CASRPGVDEKLFF. CDR3 bases: TGTGCCAGCAGACCAGGGGTGGATGAAAAACTGTTTTTT. The chain couples TRBV7-9 to TRBJ1-4, with D maybe TRBD1 (6 bases). The CDR3 loop spans 13 amino acids. Looked up from germline, CDR1 is SEHNR and CDR2 is FQNEAQ (reference sequence). V was clipped by 6 bases and J by 6 bases, with 11 bases between them.

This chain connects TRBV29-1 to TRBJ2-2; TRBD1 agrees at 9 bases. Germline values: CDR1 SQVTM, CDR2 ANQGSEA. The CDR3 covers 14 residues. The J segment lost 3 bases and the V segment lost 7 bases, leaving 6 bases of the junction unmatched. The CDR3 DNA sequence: TGCAGCGCCAGGACAGGGGTCGACACCGGGGAGCTGTTTTTT. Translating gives CSARTGVDTGELFF.

The CDR3 coding sequence is TGTGCCAGCAGCTGGCGGGCTAGCGGGAAACCCTACGAGCAGTACTTC. Its protein product is CASSWRASGKPYEQYF. This sequence joins TRBV5-6 and TRBJ2-7; 9 bases line up with TRBD2. Germline assignment: CDR1 SGHDT and CDR2 YYEEEE. The CDR3 length is 16 residues. Losses at the gene ends were 3 bases for V and 2 bases for J; bases not matched to a gene: 9.

The CDR3 nucleotides are TGTGCCAGCAGCAGAATTGCTGGACAGGCGAACACTGAAGCTTTCTTT. Translating gives CASSRIAGQANTEAFF. This chain uses TRBV7-9 with TRBJ1-1; 7 nucleotides line up with TRBD1. CDR1 is SEHNR and CDR2 is FQNEAQ in the germline V gene (reference sequence). This CDR3 contains 16 residues. Trimming removed 5 bases from V and 1 base from J; junction bases left unmatched: 10.

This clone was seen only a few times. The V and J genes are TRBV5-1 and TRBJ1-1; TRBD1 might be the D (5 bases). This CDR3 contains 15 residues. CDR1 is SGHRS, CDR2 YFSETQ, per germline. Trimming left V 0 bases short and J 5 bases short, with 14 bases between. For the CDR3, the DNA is TGCGCCAGCAGCTTGGCTGGGGGAGCGCGGACTGAAGCTTTCTTT. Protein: CASSLAGGARTEAFF.

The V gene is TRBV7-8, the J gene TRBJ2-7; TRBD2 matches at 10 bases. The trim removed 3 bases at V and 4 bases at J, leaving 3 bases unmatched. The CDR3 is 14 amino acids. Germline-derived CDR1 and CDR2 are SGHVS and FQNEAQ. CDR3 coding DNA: TGTGCCAGCAGCTTGCTAGCGGGAGTGTACGAGCAGTACTTC. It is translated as CASSLLAGVYEQYF.

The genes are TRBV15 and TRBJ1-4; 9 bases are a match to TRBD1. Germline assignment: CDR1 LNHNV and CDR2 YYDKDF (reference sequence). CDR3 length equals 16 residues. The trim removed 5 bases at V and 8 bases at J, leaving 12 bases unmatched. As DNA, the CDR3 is TGTGCCACCAGCGGAAACACCGGGACAGGGAGCGAAAAACTGTTTTTT. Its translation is CATSGNTGTGSEKLFF.

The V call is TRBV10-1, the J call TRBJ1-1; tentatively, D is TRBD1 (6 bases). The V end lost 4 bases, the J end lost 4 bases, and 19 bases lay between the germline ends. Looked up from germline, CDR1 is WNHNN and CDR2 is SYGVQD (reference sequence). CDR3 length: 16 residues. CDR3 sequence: CASSASRGQYGTEAFF. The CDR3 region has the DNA TGCGCCAGCAGTGCCAGTCGGGGGCAATACGGCACTGAAGCTTTCTTT.

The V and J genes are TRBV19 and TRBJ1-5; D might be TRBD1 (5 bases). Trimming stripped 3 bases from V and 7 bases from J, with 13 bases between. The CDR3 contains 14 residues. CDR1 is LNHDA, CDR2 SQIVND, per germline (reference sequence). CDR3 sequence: CASSMRRQGQPQHF. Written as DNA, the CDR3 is TGTGCCAGTAGTATGAGGAGGCAGGGACAGCCCCAGCATTTT.

Written as DNA, the CDR3 is TGTGCCAGCAGCGTAGACGGGCTTAACACCGGGGAGCTGTTTTTT. This gives the protein CASSVDGLNTGELFF. The chain combines TRBV9 with TRBJ2-2, with D unresolved. This CDR3 has 15 residues. The V end lost 0 bases, the J end lost 2 bases, and 8 bases lay between the germline ends. Germline V CDR1 and CDR2: SGDLS, YYNGEE.

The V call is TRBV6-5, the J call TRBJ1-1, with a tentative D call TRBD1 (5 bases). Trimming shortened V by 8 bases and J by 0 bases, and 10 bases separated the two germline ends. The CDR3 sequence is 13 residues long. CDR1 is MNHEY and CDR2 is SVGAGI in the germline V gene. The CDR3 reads CASFGHLNTEAFF. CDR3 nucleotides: TGTGCCAGCTTTGGACACCTGAACACTGAAGCTTTCTTT.

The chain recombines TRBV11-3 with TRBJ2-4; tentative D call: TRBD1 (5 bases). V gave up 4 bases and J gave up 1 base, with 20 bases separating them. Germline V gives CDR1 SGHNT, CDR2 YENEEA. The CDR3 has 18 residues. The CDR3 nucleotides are TGTGCCAGCAGCTCCCTCGACAGATGGGAACCGGCCAAAAACATTCAGTACTTC. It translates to CASSSLDRWEPAKNIQYF.

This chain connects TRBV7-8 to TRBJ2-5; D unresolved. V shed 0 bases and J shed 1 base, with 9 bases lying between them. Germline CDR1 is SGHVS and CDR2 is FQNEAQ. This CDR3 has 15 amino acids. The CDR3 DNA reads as TGTGCCAGCAGCTTAGCAGGGTCCATCCAAGAGACCCAGTACTTC. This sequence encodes CASSLAGSIQETQYF.

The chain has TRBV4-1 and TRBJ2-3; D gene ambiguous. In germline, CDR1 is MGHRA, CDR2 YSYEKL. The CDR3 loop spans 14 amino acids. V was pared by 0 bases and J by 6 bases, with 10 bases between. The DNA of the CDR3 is TGCGCCAGCAGCCAAGAGGGTCGGGCGGATACGCAGTATTTT. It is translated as CASSQEGRADTQYF.

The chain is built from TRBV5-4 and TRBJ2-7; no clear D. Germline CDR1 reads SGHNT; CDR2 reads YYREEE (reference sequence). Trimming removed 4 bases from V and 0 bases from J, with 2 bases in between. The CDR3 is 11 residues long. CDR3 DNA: TGTGCCAGCAGCAACTCCTACGAGCAGTACTTC. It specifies CASSNSYEQYF.

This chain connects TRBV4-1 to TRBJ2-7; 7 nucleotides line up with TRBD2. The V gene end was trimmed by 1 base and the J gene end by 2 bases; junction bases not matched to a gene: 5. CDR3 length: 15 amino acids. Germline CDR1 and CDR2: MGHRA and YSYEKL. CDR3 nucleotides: TGCGCCAGCAGCCAAGTTCGGAGCGGGACCTACGAGCAGTACTTC. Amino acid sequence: CASSQVRSGTYEQYF.

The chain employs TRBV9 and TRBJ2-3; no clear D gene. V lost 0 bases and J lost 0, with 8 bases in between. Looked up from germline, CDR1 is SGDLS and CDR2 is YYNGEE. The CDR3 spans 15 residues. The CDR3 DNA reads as TGTGCCAGCAGCGTAGAATCGCTGAGCACAGATACGCAGTATTTT. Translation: CASSVESLSTDTQYF.

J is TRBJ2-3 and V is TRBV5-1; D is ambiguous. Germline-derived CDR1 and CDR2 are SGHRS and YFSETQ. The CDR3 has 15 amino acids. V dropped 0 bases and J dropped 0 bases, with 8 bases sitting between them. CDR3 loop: CASSLDTTSTDTQYF. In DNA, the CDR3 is TGCGCCAGCAGCTTGGACACTACTAGCACAGATACGCAGTATTTT.

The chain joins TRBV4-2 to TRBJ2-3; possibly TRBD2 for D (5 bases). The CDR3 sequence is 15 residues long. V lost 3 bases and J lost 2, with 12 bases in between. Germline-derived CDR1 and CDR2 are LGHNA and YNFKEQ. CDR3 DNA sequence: TGTGCCAGCAGCCAGAGGGCCGACGACACAGATACGCAGTATTTT. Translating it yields CASSQRADDTDTQYF.